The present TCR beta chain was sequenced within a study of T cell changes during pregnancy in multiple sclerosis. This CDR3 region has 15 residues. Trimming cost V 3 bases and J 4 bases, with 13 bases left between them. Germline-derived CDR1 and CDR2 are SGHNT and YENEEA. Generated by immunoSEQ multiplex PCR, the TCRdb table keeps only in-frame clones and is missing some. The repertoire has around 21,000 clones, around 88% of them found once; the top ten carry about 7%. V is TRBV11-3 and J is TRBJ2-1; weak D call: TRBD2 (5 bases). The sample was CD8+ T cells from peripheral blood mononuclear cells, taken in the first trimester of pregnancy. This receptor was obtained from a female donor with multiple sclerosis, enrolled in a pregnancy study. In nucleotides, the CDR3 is TGTGCCAGCAGCTTCCCAGCGGCCTTTTACAATGAGCAGTTCTTC. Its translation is CASSFPAAFYNEQFF.